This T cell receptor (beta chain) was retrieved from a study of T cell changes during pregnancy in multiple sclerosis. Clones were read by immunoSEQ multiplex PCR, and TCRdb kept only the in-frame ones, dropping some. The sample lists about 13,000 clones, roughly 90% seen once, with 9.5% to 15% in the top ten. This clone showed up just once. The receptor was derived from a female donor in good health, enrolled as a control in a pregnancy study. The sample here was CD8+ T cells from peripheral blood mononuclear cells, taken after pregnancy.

This CDR3 is CASSLTPGLLNEQFF. The CDR3 nucleotides read TGTGCCAGCAGTTTAACGCCAGGGCTGCTGAATGAGCAGTTCTTC. The J gene is TRBJ2-1, the V gene TRBV27, with D possibly TRBD1 on 5 matching bases. The V end lost 2 bases, the J end lost 7 bases, and 15 bases lay between the germline ends. Germline V gene lookup returns CDR1 MNHEY and CDR2 SMNVEV (reference sequence). There are 15 residues in the CDR3.